These 21 T cell receptor beta chains were all obtained from the same sample, sequenced in a study of neoadjuvant anti-PD-1 for oral cavity cancer. Time point described: after neoadjuvant nivolumab, at surgical resection. The assay was immunoSEQ multiplex PCR, and TCRdb's table has in-frame clones only and misses some. The sample has some 10,000 clones; around 60% are singletons. The starting material was tumor tissue, obtained after nivolumab (anti-PD-1) treatment. The receptors were gathered from a person between 35 and 79 years old with oral cavity squamous cell carcinoma.

This chain joins TRBV11-3 and TRBJ2-1; no clear D gene. The V end lost 2 bases, the J end lost 2 bases, and 13 bases lay between the germline ends. Germline V gives CDR1 SGHNT, CDR2 YENEEA. The CDR3 sequence is 16 residues long. CDR3 nucleotide sequence: TGTGCCAGCAGCTTATCACGGGCGAGACCCTACAATGAGCAGTTCTTC. Its translation is CASSLSRARPYNEQFF. The variable domain in full, with the rest retrieved from reference TRBV11-3 and TRBJ2-1, is EAGVVQSPRYKIIEKKQPVAFWCNPISGHNTLYWYLQNLGQGPELLIRYENEEAVDDSQLPKDRFSAERLKGVDSTLKIQPAELGDSAVYLCASSLSRARPYNEQFFGPGTRLTVL.

This sequence joins TRBV2 and TRBJ2-1, with D perhaps TRBD1 (5 bases). The CDR3 is made up of 14 amino acids. Between the trimmed V and J ends, which lost 8 bases and 9 bases, there was a span of 20 bases. CDR1 and CDR2 (germline): SNHLY, FYNNEI. CDR3 sequence reads: CASFSDNLWSEQFF. As DNA, the CDR3 is TGTGCCAGCTTCTCGGACAACCTCTGGAGTGAGCAGTTCTTC.

V is TRBV5-1 and J is TRBJ2-1; D is uncertain. This CDR3 has 15 residues. The V gene lost 4 bases and the J gene lost 0 bases, with 11 bases spanning the gap. Germline V CDR1 and CDR2: SGHRS, YFSETQ. Here the CDR3 DNA reads TGCGCCAGCAGCCCCTCTGCTAGCTCCTACAATGAGCAGTTCTTC. Its protein product is CASSPSASSYNEQFF.

This sequence joins TRBV4-1 and TRBJ2-3, with 7 positions matching TRBD2. The CDR3 is 16 amino acids. Losses at the gene ends were 4 bases for V and 2 bases for J; bases not matched to a gene: 9. The germline V gene has CDR1 MGHRA and CDR2 YSYEKL. CDR3 in amino acids: CASSRETSGDTDTQYF. The CDR3 DNA reads as TGCGCCAGCAGCCGGGAGACAAGCGGGGACACAGATACGCAGTATTTT.

The chain employs TRBV4-2 and TRBJ2-2; no clear D. Trimming cost V 3 bases and J 2 bases, with 7 bases left between them. The CDR3 runs 14 residues. Germline V gene sequence: CDR1 LGHNA, CDR2 YNFKEQ. The DNA of the CDR3 is TGTGCCAGCAGCCAGGCCAGAAACACCGGGGAGCTGTTTTTT. Protein product: CASSQARNTGELFF.

The chain recombines TRBV7-9 with TRBJ2-2; TRBD1 agrees at 7 bases. J lost 9 bases, V lost 1 base, and 2 bases had no gene match. In germline, CDR1 is SEHNR, CDR2 FQNEAQ (reference sequence). This CDR3 has 13 amino acids. The CDR3 DNA reads TGTGCCAGCAGCTTAGAGGGGGCCCGGGAGCTGTTTTTT. Translating it yields CASSLEGARELFF.

Notes on this clone: Other DNA sequences of this sample code for an identical CDR3. The chain joins TRBV28 to TRBJ1-1; D unresolved. The CDR3 is made up of 11 amino acids. Germline V gives CDR1 MDHEN, CDR2 SYDVKM. Trimming left V 6 bases short and J 6 bases short, with 8 bases between. CDR3 in amino acids: CASRGRPEAFF. For the CDR3, the DNA is TGTGCCAGCAGGGGTCGCCCTGAAGCTTTCTTT.

This clone was detected only a few times. This chain connects TRBV29-1 to TRBJ1-1; D possibly corresponds to TRBD1 (6 bases). Germline values: CDR1 SQVTM, CDR2 ANQGSEA. The CDR3 loop spans 12 amino acids. V lost 2 bases and J lost 10, with 14 bases in between. The CDR3 region has the DNA TGCAGCGTTGAAAATCGGGGGGCGGGAGCTTTCTTT. This encodes CSVENRGAGAFF.

The chain carries TRBV6-1 and TRBJ2-3; D unclear. Germline assignment: CDR1 MNHNS and CDR2 SASEGT. The V gene lost 3 bases and the J gene lost 1 base, with 8 bases spanning the gap. The CDR3 runs to 14 residues. The CDR3 region has the DNA TGTGCCAGCAGTGAGGGCCATCGCACAGATACGCAGTATTTT. Amino acid sequence: CASSEGHRTDTQYF.

This chain links TRBV7-2 with TRBJ2-1; D perhaps matches TRBD2 (6 bases). Germline V gene lookup returns CDR1 SGHTA and CDR2 FQGNSA. This CDR3 spans 17 amino acids. Trimming removed 5 bases from V and 4 bases from J, with 21 bases in between. The CDR3 region has the DNA TGTGCCAGCAGCCAAGATATTAGGAGGGCCGCATACAATGAGCAGTTCTTC. This sequence encodes CASSQDIRRAAYNEQFF. The full variable domain, completed using reference TRBV7-2 and TRBJ2-1, is GAGVSQSPSNKVTEKGKDVELRCDPISGHTALYWYRQSLGQGLEFLIYFQGNSAPDKSGLPSDRFSAERTGGSVSTLTIQRTQQEDSAVYLCASSQDIRRAAYNEQFFGPGTRLTVL.

The rearrangement links TRBV6-5 to TRBJ2-1, with D maybe TRBD1 (5 bases). V was shortened by 8 bases and J by 0 bases, with 11 bases between the two germline ends. The CDR3 spans 14 residues. CDR1 is MNHEY and CDR2 is SVGAGI in the germline V gene. The CDR3 protein is CASRPQGSYNEQFF. DNA of the CDR3: TGTGCCAGCCGACCGCAGGGCTCCTACAATGAGCAGTTCTTC.

With respect to this clone: Compared with germline, one end of the junction differs, possibly owing to a read error. V is TRBV28 and J is TRBJ2-5; 11 nucleotides line up with TRBD2. The CDR3 covers 16 residues. Per the germline V gene, CDR1 is MDHEN and CDR2 is SYDVKM. CDR3 nucleotide sequence: TGTGCCAGCAGTTTCGGGACTAGCGGCTTTCAAGGGACCCAGTACTTC. It translates to CASSFGTSGFQGTQYF.

The chain uses TRBV10-2 and TRBJ1-4; D gene unclear. Per germline, CDR1 WSHSY and CDR2 SAAADI. V gave up 8 bases and J gave up 1 base, with 11 bases separating them. The CDR3 covers 14 residues. CDR3 sequence reads: CASVRRLTNEKLFF. The CDR3 DNA sequence: TGCGCCAGCGTTCGACGGTTAACTAATGAAAAACTGTTTTTT.

The chain is built from TRBV2 and TRBJ2-7; D is unclear. Per the germline V gene, CDR1 is SNHLY and CDR2 is FYNNEI. The CDR3 runs to 10 residues. V shed 6 bases and J shed 0 bases, with 0 bases lying between them. CDR3 amino acids: CASSSYEQYF. CDR3 sequence (DNA): TGTGCCAGCAGCTCCTACGAGCAGTACTTC. The whole variable domain, filled in from reference TRBV2 and TRBJ2-7, reads EPEVTQTPSHQVTQMGQEVILRCVPISNHLYFYWYRQILGQKVEFLVSFYNNEISEKSEIFDDQFSVERPDGSNFTLKIRSTKLEDSAMYFCASSSYEQYFGPGTRLTVT.

This clone has just one count. The chain combines TRBV7-9 with TRBJ2-7, with D uncertain. V shed 4 bases and J shed 4 bases, with 8 bases lying between them. Germline V CDR1 and CDR2: SEHNR, FQNEAQ (reference sequence). CDR3 length: 12 residues. The CDR3 sequence is CASSSSRYEQYF. CDR3 nucleotide sequence: TGTGCCAGCAGCTCGTCTAGGTACGAGCAGTACTTC.

The rearrangement joins TRBV29-1 to TRBJ2-6; TRBD2 is a possible D gene (7 bases). V lost 6 bases and J lost 0, with 12 bases in between. From germline, CDR1 is SQVTM and CDR2 ANQGSEA. This CDR3 is 15 amino acids long. In DNA form, the CDR3 reads TGCAGCGTGGGGGGGCAGGGCTCTGGGGCCAACGTCCTGACTTTC. It encodes CSVGGQGSGANVLTF. The whole variable domain, remainder taken from reference TRBV29-1 and TRBJ2-6, is SAVISQKPSRDICQRGTSLTIQCQVDSQVTMMFWYRQQPGQSLTLIATANQGSEATYESGFVIDKFPISRPNLTFSTLTVSNMSPEDSSIYLCSVGGQGSGANVLTFGAGSRLTVL.

The CDR3 region is CASSESRGARKQYF. The CDR3 bases are TGCGCCAGCAGTGAGTCCCGAGGGGCCCGCAAGCAGTACTTC. This chain links TRBV10-1 with TRBJ2-7; tentatively, D is TRBD1 or TRBD2 (5 bases each). CDR3 size: 14 residues. V was shortened by 0 bases and J by 8 bases, with 14 bases between the two germline ends. Germline CDR1 and CDR2: WNHNN and SYGVQD (reference sequence).

This clone turned up a few times. The V call is TRBV7-9, the J call TRBJ1-2, with 7 bases that match TRBD1. Losses at the gene ends were 5 bases for V and 6 bases for J; bases not matched to a gene: 6. Germline loops: CDR1 SEHNR, CDR2 FQNEAQ (reference sequence). The CDR3 consists of 13 residues. CDR3 in DNA: TGTGCCAGCAGCAGTTCCGGGACAGATGGCTACACCTTC. The encoded protein is CASSSSGTDGYTF.

The J gene is TRBJ2-1, the V gene TRBV9; D is unclear. Germline V gene sequence: CDR1 SGDLS, CDR2 YYNGEE. CDR3 size: 11 residues. Trimming cost V 3 bases and J 7 bases, with 5 bases left between them. The CDR3 protein is CASSGANEQFF. The DNA for the CDR3 is TGTGCCAGCAGCGGGGCGAATGAGCAGTTCTTC.

V and J are TRBV29-1 and TRBJ2-4; D is possibly TRBD1 or TRBD2 (5 bases each). CDR3 length: 17 amino acids. Germline assignment: CDR1 SQVTM and CDR2 ANQGSEA. The V and J ends lost 1 base and 5 bases respectively, with 21 bases between them. In DNA form, the CDR3 reads TGCAGCGTTGAAGGAGGTGGTAACAGAGGGGAACAAAACATTCAGTACTTC. Amino acids: CSVEGGGNRGEQNIQYF.

The chain combines TRBV2 with TRBJ1-2; no clear D gene. CDR3 length equals 12 residues. From germline, CDR1 is SNHLY and CDR2 FYNNEI. V lost 8 bases and J lost 4, with 11 bases in between. For the CDR3, the DNA is TGTGCCAGCGATGACGGGAGCTATGGCTACACCTTC. Residues: CASDDGSYGYTF.